This TCR beta chain was profiled in a study of T cells in localized non-small cell lung cancer. Points from the study as a whole: Those with higher blood T cell density had longer overall survival. Measurement of T cell clonality placed uninvolved adjacent lung highest, above the level in tumor. The study sequenced only one region of the tumor. As a result, intratumor heterogeneity could not be excluded and remains possible. Median approximately 50 top-100 tumor clones were shared with paired adjacent lung.

V lost 3 bases and J 5 bases, leaving 7 bases between the germline ends. Germline V lookup: CDR1 KGHSH, CDR2 LQKENI. CDR3 length: 12 amino acids. Assay: immunoSEQ multiplex PCR; the TCRdb copy retains only in-frame clones and omits some. The data show tens of thousands of clones, less than 90% seen once. Of note for this clone: Its cognate antigen is unknown.

This rearrangement joins TRBV18 to TRBJ1-2, with unresolved D. The TCR was taken from a woman between 35 and 70 years old with stage I lung adenocarcinoma. Source: peripheral blood, taken before any cancer treatment. CDR3 amino acids: CASSPDRYGYTF. The CDR3 bases are TGTGCCAGCTCACCGGACCGGTATGGCTACACCTTC. The entire variable domain, with the rest obtained from reference TRBV18 and TRBJ1-2, is as follows: NAGVMQNPRHLVRRRGQEARLRCSPMKGHSHVYWYRQLPEEGLKFMVYLQKENIIDESGMPKERFSAEFPKEGPSILRIQQVVRGDSAAYFCASSPDRYGYTFGSGTRLTVV.